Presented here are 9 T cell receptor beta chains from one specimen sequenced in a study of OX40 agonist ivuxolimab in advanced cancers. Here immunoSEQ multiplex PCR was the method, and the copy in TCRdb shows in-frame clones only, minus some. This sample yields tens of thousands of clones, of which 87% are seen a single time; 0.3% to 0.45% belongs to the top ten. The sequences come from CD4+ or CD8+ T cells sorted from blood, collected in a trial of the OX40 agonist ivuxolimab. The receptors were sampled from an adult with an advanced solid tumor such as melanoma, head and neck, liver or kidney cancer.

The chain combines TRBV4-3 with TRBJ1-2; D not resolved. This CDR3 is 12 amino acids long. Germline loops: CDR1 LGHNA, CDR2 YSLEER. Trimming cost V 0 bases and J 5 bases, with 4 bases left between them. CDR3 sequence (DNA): TGCGCCAGCAGCCAAGACGGGTATGGCTACACCTTC. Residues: CASSQDGYGYTF.

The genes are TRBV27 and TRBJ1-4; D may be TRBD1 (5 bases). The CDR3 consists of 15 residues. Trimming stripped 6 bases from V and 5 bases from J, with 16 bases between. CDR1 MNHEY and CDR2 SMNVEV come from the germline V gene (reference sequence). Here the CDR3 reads CASRRLRESNEKLFF. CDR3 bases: TGTGCCAGCAGGCGACTCAGGGAATCGAATGAAAAACTGTTTTTT.

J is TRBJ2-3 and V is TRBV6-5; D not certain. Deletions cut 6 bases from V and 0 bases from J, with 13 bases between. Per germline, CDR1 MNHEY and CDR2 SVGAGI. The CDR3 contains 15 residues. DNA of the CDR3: TGTGCCAGCAGGACCCTCCCGGAGAGCACAGATACGCAGTATTTT. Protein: CASRTLPESTDTQYF.

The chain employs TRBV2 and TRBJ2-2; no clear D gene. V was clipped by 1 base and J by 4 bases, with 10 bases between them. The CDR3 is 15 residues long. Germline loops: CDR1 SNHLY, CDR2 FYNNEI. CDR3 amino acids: CASSEVVPGTGELFF. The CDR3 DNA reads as TGTGCCAGCAGTGAAGTTGTGCCAGGCACCGGGGAGCTGTTTTTT.

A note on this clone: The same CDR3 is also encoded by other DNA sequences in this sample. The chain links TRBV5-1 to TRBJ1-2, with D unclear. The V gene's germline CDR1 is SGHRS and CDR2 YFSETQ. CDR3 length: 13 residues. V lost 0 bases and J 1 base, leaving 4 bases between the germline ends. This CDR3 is CASSLDGNYGYTF. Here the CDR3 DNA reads TGCGCCAGCAGCTTGGACGGTAACTATGGCTACACCTTC. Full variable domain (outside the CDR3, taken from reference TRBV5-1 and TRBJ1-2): KAGVTQTPRYLIKTRGQQVTLSCSPISGHRSVSWYQQTPGQGLQFLFEYFSETQRNKGNFPGRFSGRQFSNSRSEMNVSTLELGDSALYLCASSLDGNYGYTFGSGTRLTVV.

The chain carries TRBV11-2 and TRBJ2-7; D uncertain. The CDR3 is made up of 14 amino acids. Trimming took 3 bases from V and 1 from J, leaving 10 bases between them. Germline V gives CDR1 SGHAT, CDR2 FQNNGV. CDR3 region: CASSFLDTSYEQYF. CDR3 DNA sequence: TGTGCCAGCAGCTTCCTTGACACATCCTACGAGCAGTACTTC.

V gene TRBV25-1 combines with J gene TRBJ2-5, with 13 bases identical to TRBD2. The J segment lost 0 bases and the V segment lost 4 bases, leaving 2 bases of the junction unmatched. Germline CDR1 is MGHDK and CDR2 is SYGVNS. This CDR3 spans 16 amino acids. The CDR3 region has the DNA TGTGCCAGCAGTGTGGGACTAGCGGGGTACCAAGAGACCCAGTACTTC. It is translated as CASSVGLAGYQETQYF.

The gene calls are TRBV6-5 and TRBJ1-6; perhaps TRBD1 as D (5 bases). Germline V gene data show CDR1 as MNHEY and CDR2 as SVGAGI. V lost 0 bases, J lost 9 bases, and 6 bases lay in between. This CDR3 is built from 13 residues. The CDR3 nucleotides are TGTGCCAGCAGTTACTCAGGGGTTTCACCCCTCCACTTT. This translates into CASSYSGVSPLHF.

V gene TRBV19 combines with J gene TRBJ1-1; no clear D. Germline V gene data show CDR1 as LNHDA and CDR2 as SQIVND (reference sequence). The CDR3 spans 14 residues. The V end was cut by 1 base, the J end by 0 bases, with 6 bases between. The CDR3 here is CASSIGVLNTEAFF. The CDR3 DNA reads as TGTGCCAGTAGTATAGGGGTGCTGAACACTGAAGCTTTCTTT.